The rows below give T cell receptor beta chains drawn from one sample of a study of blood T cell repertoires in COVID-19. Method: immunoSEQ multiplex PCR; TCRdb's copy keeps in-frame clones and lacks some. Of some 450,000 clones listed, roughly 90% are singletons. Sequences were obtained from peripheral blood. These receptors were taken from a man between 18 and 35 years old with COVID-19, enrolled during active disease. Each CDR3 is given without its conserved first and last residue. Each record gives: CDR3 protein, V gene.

CDR3 protein: ASSLGTGNSYNEQF; V gene: TRBV5-4
CDR3 protein: ASSYGLAGFLF; V gene: TRBV6-5
CDR3 protein: SSRGGGYNEQF; V gene: TRBV29-1
CDR3 protein: ASRGQGTEAF; V gene: TRBV12-3/TRBV12-4
CDR3 protein: ASTKGGTLNTEAF; V gene: TRBV7-9
CDR3 protein: AWSEKPGTGSYEQY; V gene: TRBV30
CDR3 protein: ASMSTGEQY; V gene: TRBV2
CDR3 protein: ASTPQGKLSGYT; V gene: TRBV27
CDR3 protein: ATSDFDGAGSTDTQY; V gene: TRBV24-1
CDR3 protein: ASSLGGNEQF; V gene: TRBV27
CDR3 protein: ASSSGGYPTYEQY; V gene: TRBV11-2
CDR3 protein: ASSIYGELF; V gene: TRBV3-1/TRBV3-2
CDR3 protein: SASSAGGLLDTQY; V gene: TRBV20-1
CDR3 protein: ASRLGTGVDTQY; V gene: TRBV6-6
CDR3 protein: ASSLAGRAGDSDTQY; V gene: TRBV5-1
CDR3 protein: ASSQGQGEQY; V gene: TRBV3-1/TRBV3-2
CDR3 protein: AIGEQGKPTGELF; V gene: TRBV10-3
CDR3 protein: ASSLSSEAF; V gene: TRBV3-1/TRBV3-2
CDR3 protein: ASSLRSSGQGGHEQF; V gene: TRBV7-9
CDR3 protein: ASSYQGLSTDTQY; V gene: TRBV6-2/TRBV6-3
CDR3 protein: ASSPVGGRAKNIQY; V gene: TRBV5-6
CDR3 protein: ASSLTDSYEQY; V gene: TRBV27
CDR3 protein: ASSLPGQGAYTQY; V gene: TRBV21-1
CDR3 protein: ASSPTGGSNQPQH; V gene: TRBV18
CDR3 protein: ASTSTGLSGNTIY; V gene: TRBV6-5
CDR3 protein: ASSAPDRGTEAF; V gene: TRBV9
CDR3 protein: ASSPLGDRDNEQF; V gene: TRBV4-1
CDR3 protein: SVEAGDSRPDTQY; V gene: TRBV29-1
CDR3 protein: ASSIDITSGGQETQY; V gene: TRBV19
CDR3 protein: ASSFLGQGPYEQY; V gene: TRBV5-4
CDR3 protein: ASSQWARNQPQH; V gene: TRBV6-2/TRBV6-3
CDR3 protein: ASREQLITGELF; V gene: TRBV27